This TCR beta chain was documented in a study of chemoradiotherapy in HPV16-positive cancers. Overall study results and limits: Better recurrence-free survival went with HPV-responsive T-cell expansion in HPV16-positive patients. Candidate HPV-specific clones and E7-related TCR motifs grew in tumor during treatment.

Repertoires were sampled repeatedly during chemoradiotherapy. Using immunoSEQ multiplex PCR, the repertoire was profiled, and TCRdb retains in-frame clones only, with some absent. The sample has thousands of clones; approximately 89% are singletons. Comments on this clone: Its specificity is not known.

Trimming shortened V by 10 bases and J by 2 bases, and 23 bases separated the two germline ends. The CDR3 contains 17 residues. Germline-derived CDR1 and CDR2 are MNHEY and SMNVEV (reference sequence). The source was tumor tissue, collected from a patient who underwent chemoradiotherapy. The TCR comes from a human donor with HPV-associated anogenital cancer. V usage is TRBV27 and J usage is TRBJ2-2, with D unclear. CDR3 nucleotides: TGTGCCACCACCGCTCGCGATACTATTCTTAACACCGGGGAGCTGTTTTTT. Translating it yields CATTARDTILNTGELFF.